The 16 T cell receptor beta chains below all came from one sample that was sequenced in a study of TIL therapy for anti-PD-1-resistant metastatic lung cancer. The immunoSEQ assay was v3. Assay: immunoSEQ multiplex PCR; the TCRdb copy retains only in-frame clones and omits some. Seen here are 55,000 to 60,000 clones, 70% to 75% observed once, and the top ten hold around 1.7%. Time point in this sample: pre-treatment sample, taken before nivolumab and TIL therapy. The source material was blood, sampled at baseline. The receptors stem from a person aged 30 to 80 with non-small cell lung cancer.

The V and J genes are TRBV6-5 and TRBJ1-5; TRBD1 matches 12 bases. CDR1 is MNHEY, CDR2 SVGAGI, per germline. J was trimmed by 9 bases and V by 6 bases; bases with no gene match: 6. This CDR3 contains 14 residues. The CDR3 loop reads CASRKGTGGWPQHF. The CDR3 nucleotides are TGTGCCAGCAGAAAAGGGACAGGGGGCTGGCCCCAGCATTTT.

This chain links TRBV5-8 with TRBJ2-7, with 8 bases matching TRBD1. This CDR3 comprises 13 residues. The trim removed 4 bases at V and 4 bases at J, leaving 4 bases unmatched. Germline lookup yields CDR1 SGHTS and CDR2 YDEGEE. The CDR3 region is CASSRTGMYEQYF. CDR3 nucleotides: TGTGCCAGCAGCCGGACAGGGATGTACGAGCAGTACTTC.

The CDR3 coding sequence is TGCGCCAGCAGTAGGGGACAGGGAAGCACAGATACGCAGTATTTT. This translates into CASSRGQGSTDTQYF. The genes are TRBV5-1 and TRBJ2-3; the match to TRBD1 covers 9 bases. The CDR3 is 15 amino acids. Losses at the gene ends were 5 bases for V and 0 bases for J; bases not matched to a gene: 4. Germline CDR1 SGHRS, CDR2 YFSETQ.

The chain has TRBV28 and TRBJ2-1, with TRBD1 matching 9 bases. Germline trimming cut 6 bases from V and 6 bases from J; bases unmatched to any gene: 3. CDR1 MDHEN and CDR2 SYDVKM come from the germline V gene. This CDR3 has 13 residues. This chain's CDR3 is CASSQDRGNEQFF. The CDR3, as DNA: TGTGCCAGCAGCCAGGACAGGGGCAATGAGCAGTTCTTC.

This clone was detected only once. J is TRBJ2-7 and V is TRBV29-1; maybe TRBD1 (6 bases). Germline V lookup: CDR1 SQVTM, CDR2 ANQGSEA. Trimming pared 1 base from V and 3 bases from J, leaving 13 bases between. The CDR3 is 14 amino acids. The CDR3 sequence: CSVEAPGHLYEQYF. In nucleotides, the CDR3 is TGCAGCGTTGAAGCCCCGGGACACCTCTACGAGCAGTACTTC.

The V call is TRBV7-8, the J call TRBJ2-3; tentative D call: TRBD1 (6 bases). Trimming removed 5 bases from V and 3 bases from J, with 15 bases in between. The CDR3 is 15 residues long. From germline, CDR1 is SGHVS and CDR2 FQNEAQ. DNA for the CDR3: TGTGCCAGCAGCACTAAAGGGGGTGGGACAGATACGCAGTATTTT. Protein product: CASSTKGGGTDTQYF.

This clone was seen a handful of times. The chain couples TRBV11-3 to TRBJ2-2; D may be TRBD2 (6 bases). Per the germline V gene, CDR1 is SGHNT and CDR2 is YENEEA. The CDR3 spans 15 residues. The germline V and J ends were trimmed by 6 bases and 4 bases, with 15 bases remaining between them. DNA of the CDR3: TGTGCCAGCAGGCCTCACGGGGGAGGCACCGGGGAGCTGTTTTTT. Amino acid sequence: CASRPHGGGTGELFF.

The genes are TRBV5-4 and TRBJ2-1; TRBD2 is a possible D gene (5 bases). The CDR3 covers 14 residues. Looked up from germline, CDR1 is SGHNT and CDR2 is YYREEE (reference sequence). Trimming cost V 0 bases and J 4 bases, with 8 bases left between them. CDR3 loop: CASSLGLAYNEQFF. CDR3 coding DNA: TGTGCCAGCAGCTTGGGTCTAGCTTACAATGAGCAGTTCTTC.

This chain connects TRBV30 to TRBJ2-2; D is possibly TRBD1 (5 bases). V was clipped by 1 base and J by 4 bases, with 16 bases between them. Germline CDR1 GTSNPN, CDR2 SVGIG (reference sequence). The CDR3 runs 16 residues. The CDR3 sequence is CAWSGKGARITGELFF. In DNA form, the CDR3 reads TGTGCCTGGAGTGGAAAAGGGGCGCGGATCACCGGGGAGCTGTTTTTT.

The rearrangement links TRBV4-3 to TRBJ2-5; D is possibly TRBD2 (6 bases). The tail of the sequence fits TRBJ2-7 better, so the J call may be wrong. Germline loops: CDR1 LGHNA, CDR2 YSLEER. The length of the CDR3 is 15 residues. CDR3 DNA sequence: TGCGCCAGCAGCCAGGCTCAGGGACTCTCCTACGAGCAGTACTTC. Translating gives CASSQAQGLSYEQYF.

In its sample, this clone was seen a few times. At one boundary the junction diverges from the germline segment, which might be a read error. The chain carries TRBV7-7 and TRBJ2-1, with D possibly being TRBD1 (5 bases). CDR1 and CDR2 (germline): SSHAT, FNYEAQ (reference sequence). This CDR3 comprises 12 residues. CDR3 sequence (DNA): TGTGCTAGCAGCTTAGAAAGGGGTGAGCAGTTCTTC. Translated, it gives CASSLERGEQFF.

This clone came up a few times. The identical CDR3 is also encoded by other nucleotide sequences in the sample. The chain is built from TRBV7-8 and TRBJ2-7, with TRBD2 matching over 7 bases. Germline V gene data show CDR1 as SGHVS and CDR2 as FQNEAQ. V trimming: 4 bases; J trimming: 7 bases; junction bases outside the gene matches: 13. CDR3 length: 15 residues. The CDR3 DNA follows: TGTGCCAGCAGCTCTCGTCGGGGGAGGGCGGGGGAGCAGTACTTC. It translates to CASSSRRGRAGEQYF.

The rearrangement links TRBV12-5 to TRBJ2-1; 7 positions agree with TRBD2. This CDR3 spans 15 amino acids. The germline V gene encodes CDR1 LGHNT and CDR2 FRNRAP. The trim removed 1 base at V and 10 bases at J, leaving 10 bases unmatched. CDR3 in amino acids: CASGLASGTTHEQFF. CDR3 in DNA: TGTGCTAGTGGTTTGGCATCCGGGACTACACACGAGCAGTTCTTC.

The J gene is TRBJ1-2, the V gene TRBV7-6; a possible D gene is TRBD1 (5 bases). CDR3 length: 13 amino acids. V lost 5 bases and J lost 5, with 12 bases in between. Per germline, CDR1 SGHVS and CDR2 FNYEAQ. CDR3 amino acids: CASSRNGGYGYTF. The CDR3 region has the DNA TGTGCCAGCAGCCGAAACGGGGGGTATGGCTACACCTTC. Looking up the rest from reference TRBV7-6 and TRBJ1-2 gives the full variable domain: GAGVSQSPRYKVTKRGQDVALRCDPISGHVSLYWYRQALGQGPEFLTYFNYEAQQDKSGLPNDRFSAERPEGSISTLTIQRTEQRDSAMYRCASSRNGGYGYTFGSGTRLTVV.

This clone was recorded only once. The chain joins TRBV6-5 to TRBJ2-7, with D perhaps assigned TRBD1 or TRBD2 (5 bases each). Trimming stripped 0 bases from V and 0 bases from J, with 12 bases between. Germline V lookup: CDR1 MNHEY, CDR2 SVGAGI. This CDR3 comprises 16 residues. Here the CDR3 reads CASSYSSPGASYEQYF. CDR3 sequence (DNA): TGTGCCAGCAGTTACTCGAGTCCCGGGGCCTCCTACGAGCAGTACTTC.

The V gene is TRBV19, the J gene TRBJ1-1; D uncertain. The V end was cut by 4 bases, the J end by 5 bases, with 14 bases between. This CDR3 has 14 residues. CDR1 and CDR2 (germline): LNHDA, SQIVND (reference sequence). This chain's CDR3 is CASSKTDSWTEAFF. The CDR3 DNA sequence: TGTGCCAGTAGTAAAACGGACTCGTGGACTGAAGCTTTCTTT.